One and the same sample provided the 30 T cell receptor beta chains below, sequenced in a study of blood T cells in healthy people across ages. Primed by a sample-barcoded 5' primer and a J-beta primer mix, a second PCR proceeded for about 7 to 11 cycles. Via MiXCR, TCRdb re-called the 5' RACE reads, giving one row per CDR3 protein. The profile shows under 2 million distinct CDR3 sequences, 30% to 40% of them singletons. Input material: blood. Every receptor here comes from a young woman in good health.

The gene calls are TRBV7-9 and TRBJ1-4; the D is unclear. V was shortened by 5 bases and J by 4 bases, with 14 bases between the two germline ends. The CDR3 is 15 residues long. From germline, CDR1 is SEHNR and CDR2 FQNEAQ (reference sequence). The CDR3 DNA sequence: TGTGCCAGCAGCATAGACACCGGCAATAATGAAAAACTGTTTTTT. Translating gives CASSIDTGNNEKLFF. The full variable domain, with the rest looked up from reference TRBV7-9 and TRBJ1-4, is DTGVSQNPRHKITKRGQNVTFRCDPISEHNRLYWYRQTLGQGPEFLTYFQNEAQLEKSRLLSDRFSAERPKGSFSTLEIQRTEQGDSAMYLCASSIDTGNNEKLFFGSGTQLSVL.

A remark on this clonotype: One end of the junction fails to match germline, which may point to a read error. The rearrangement links TRBV7-6 to TRBJ2-1; D is undetermined. The CDR3 is 13 amino acids. Germline assignment: CDR1 SGHVS and CDR2 FNYEAQ. CDR3 nucleotides: TGTGCCAGCAGCTTAGGTCCGTACAATGCGCAGTTCTTC. It yields the protein CASSLGPYNAQFF.

The chain links TRBV6-2 or TRBV6-3 to TRBJ2-1, with 7 bases lining up with TRBD2. Germline CDR1 is MNHEY and CDR2 is SVGEGT. With V trimmed by 5 bases and J by 1 base, 8 bases remained unmatched. The CDR3 length is 16 residues. CDR3 nucleotides: TGTGCCAGCAGTCCGGGTAGCGGGCCTTCCTACAATGAGCAGTTCTTC. This translates into CASSPGSGPSYNEQFF.

The chain has TRBV5-1 and TRBJ2-1, with 12 bases lining up with TRBD2. This CDR3 has 19 amino acids. J lost 0 bases, V lost 4 bases, and 11 bases had no gene match. CDR1 and CDR2 (germline): SGHRS, YFSETQ. The CDR3 DNA reads TGCGCCAGCAGCGTCCTCGGGACTAGCGGGTTAAGCTCCTACAATGAGCAGTTCTTC. Its protein product is CASSVLGTSGLSSYNEQFF.

The chain combines TRBV12-3 or TRBV12-4 with TRBJ2-3; TRBD1 or TRBD2 may be the D gene (5 bases each). This CDR3 spans 13 amino acids. V was pared by 6 bases and J by 6 bases, with 13 bases between. The CDR3, as DNA: TGTGCCAGCAGGTGGGACCAAGCTGATACGCAGTATTTT. Amino acid sequence: CASRWDQADTQYF.

This clonotype was detected a few times. The chain recombines TRBV3-1 with TRBJ2-1; tentative D call: TRBD2 (5 bases). Looked up from germline, CDR1 is LGHDT and CDR2 is YNNKEL (reference sequence). Between the trimmed V and J ends, which lost 3 bases and 0 bases, there was a span of 15 bases. The CDR3 length is 17 residues. The CDR3 region is CASSQASLFSSYNEQFF. CDR3 sequence (DNA): TGTGCCAGCAGCCAGGCTAGCTTATTTAGCTCCTACAATGAGCAGTTCTTC.

The V call is TRBV13, the J call TRBJ2-1; weak D call: TRBD2 (5 bases). The V end lost 5 bases, the J end lost 4 bases, and 12 bases lay between the germline ends. Germline values: CDR1 PRHDT, CDR2 FYEKMQ (reference sequence). The CDR3 extends over 14 amino acids. The CDR3 spells CASSNGLVYNEQFF. The CDR3 DNA is TGTGCCAGCAGCAACGGACTGGTATACAATGAGCAGTTCTTC. Full variable domain (outside the CDR3, taken from reference TRBV13 and TRBJ2-1): AAGVIQSPRHLIKEKRETATLKCYPIPRHDTVYWYQQGPGQDPQFLISFYEKMQSDKGSIPDRFSAQQFSDYHSELNMSSLELGDSALYFCASSNGLVYNEQFFGPGTRLTVL.

This clonotype was seen a handful of times. This chain links TRBV7-9 with TRBJ2-3; 8 bases map to TRBD2. With V trimmed by 5 bases and J by 4 bases, 8 bases remained unmatched. The CDR3 length is 15 residues. CDR1 and CDR2 from the germline V gene are SEHNR and FQNEAQ (reference sequence). The chain's CDR3 is CASSVSGEPADTQYF. The CDR3 bases are TGTGCCAGCAGCGTTAGCGGGGAGCCCGCAGATACGCAGTATTTT.

Only a few counts were recorded for this clonotype. J is TRBJ2-7 and V is TRBV10-3; 9 positions match TRBD1. Germline values: CDR1 ENHRY, CDR2 SYGVKD. The CDR3 spans 14 residues. Trimming took 6 bases from V and 4 from J; bases not matched to a gene: 7. The DNA for the CDR3 is TGTGCCATCAGGGGGGGGACAGGGTGGTACGAGCAGTACTTC. Amino acids: CAIRGGTGWYEQYF.

The chain employs TRBV30 and TRBJ2-1, with a weak D call TRBD2 (6 bases). CDR3 length: 13 residues. V gave up 6 bases and J gave up 5 bases, with 14 bases separating them. Germline assignment: CDR1 GTSNPN and CDR2 SVGIG (reference sequence). CDR3 protein: CACTSPNDNEQFF. CDR3 in DNA: TGTGCCTGTACTAGCCCCAACGACAATGAGCAGTTCTTC.

DNA for the CDR3: TGTGCCAGCAGCTCCCACGGACAGGGATTATCCTACGAGCAGTACTTC. This translates into CASSSHGQGLSYEQYF. This chain connects TRBV21-1 to TRBJ2-7; the D call TRBD1 from the table was never checked on the DNA. TRBV21-1 is listed as a pseudogene. The CDR3 is made up of 16 amino acids.

This clonotype showed up just a few times. This chain connects TRBV5-1 to TRBJ2-5; 8 bases map to TRBD1. Trimming removed 0 bases from V and 3 bases from J; junction bases left unmatched: 7. Germline-derived CDR1 and CDR2 are SGHRS and YFSETQ. The CDR3 runs to 16 residues. The CDR3 is CASSLGSGGIKETQYF. In DNA, the CDR3 is TGCGCCAGCAGCTTGGGCTCAGGGGGCATCAAAGAGACCCAGTACTTC.

Concerning this clonotype: At one boundary the junction diverges from the germline segment, which might be a read error. The gene calls are TRBV5-1 and TRBJ2-3; 9 bases agree with TRBD1. This CDR3 is built from 14 residues. Germline CDR1 and CDR2: SGHRS and YFSETQ. The CDR3 sequence: CASSSTGGTDAQYF. Written as DNA, the CDR3 is TGCGCCAGCAGCTCTACAGGGGGCACAGATGCGCAGTATTTT. Complete variable domain (other parts from reference TRBV5-1 and TRBJ2-3): KAGVTQTPRYLIKTRGQQVTLSCSPISGHRSVSWYQQTPGQGLQFLFEYFSETQRNKGNFPGRFSGRQFSNSRSEMNVSTLELGDSALYLCASSSTGGTDAQYFGPGTRLTVL.

V and J are TRBV27 and TRBJ1-4, with 7 bases matching TRBD1. Trimming removed 6 bases from V and 8 bases from J; junction bases left unmatched: 12. The germline V gene encodes CDR1 MNHEY and CDR2 SMNVEV (reference sequence). There are 15 residues in the CDR3. Here the CDR3 reads CASSPGQALREKLFF. CDR3 sequence (DNA): TGTGCCAGCAGCCCCGGACAGGCTTTAAGGGAAAAACTGTTTTTT.

The chain uses TRBV10-3 and TRBJ2-7, with 8 bases aligning to TRBD2. V lost 6 bases, J lost 5 bases, and 6 bases stayed unmatched. The CDR3 extends over 13 amino acids. CDR1 is ENHRY and CDR2 is SYGVKD in the germline V gene. The CDR3 nucleotides read TGTGCCATCAGGACGACTAGCGAGGACGAGCAGTACTTC. It yields the protein CAIRTTSEDEQYF.

This clonotype was seen many times. This chain links TRBV3-1 with TRBJ2-7; perhaps TRBD2 as D (6 bases). This CDR3 region has 12 residues. Per the germline V gene, CDR1 is LGHDT and CDR2 is YNNKEL (reference sequence). V lost 3 bases to trimming and J lost 6 bases, with 9 bases between them. CDR3 region: CASSQVGGEQYF. The DNA for the CDR3 is TGTGCCAGCAGCCAGGTGGGGGGCGAGCAGTACTTC.

This rearrangement joins TRBV19 to TRBJ2-3; D is undetermined. This CDR3 comprises 16 residues. The germline CDR1 and CDR2 sequences are LNHDA and SQIVND (reference sequence). V lost 4 bases and J lost 0, with 14 bases in between. Here the CDR3 reads CASSTTAASSTDTQYF. The CDR3 coding sequence is TGTGCCAGTAGTACCACGGCGGCATCTAGCACAGATACGCAGTATTTT. Complete variable domain (other parts from reference TRBV19 and TRBJ2-3): DGGITQSPKYLFRKEGQNVTLSCEQNLNHDAMYWYRQDPGQGLRLIYYSQIVNDFQKGDIAEGYSVSREKKESFPLTVTSAQKNPTAFYLCASSTTAASSTDTQYFGPGTRLTVL.

This clonotype came up a few times. The genes are TRBV15 and TRBJ2-3, with D possibly being TRBD2 (5 bases). This CDR3 spans 15 amino acids. The V and J ends lost 1 base and 1 base respectively, with 9 bases between them. The germline gives CDR1 LNHNV, CDR2 YYDKDF (reference sequence). The CDR3 DNA reads TGTGCCACCAGCAGAGGACGAGCGGGCACAGATACGCAGTATTTT. Translating gives CATSRGRAGTDTQYF.

This clonotype was counted between two and nine times. The chain carries TRBV29-1 and TRBJ2-5, with D possibly TRBD1 on 6 matching bases. Germline values: CDR1 SQVTM, CDR2 ANQGSEA. Deletions cut 7 bases from V and 5 bases from J, with 17 bases between. This CDR3 has 13 amino acids. DNA for the CDR3: TGCAGCGCCTCCCCACAGGGCCCGGAGACCCAGTACTTC. Translation: CSASPQGPETQYF.

This clonotype was seen at least ten times. J is TRBJ2-7 and V is TRBV29-1; D is unresolved. Germline V lookup: CDR1 SQVTM, CDR2 ANQGSEA. This CDR3 is 11 amino acids long. The germline V and J ends were trimmed by 2 bases and 4 bases, with 6 bases remaining between them. CDR3 sequence reads: CSVEIGYEQYF. In DNA form, the CDR3 reads TGCAGCGTTGAAATTGGTTACGAGCAGTACTTC.

This chain joins TRBV3-1 and TRBJ1-2; D call uncertain. Germline V CDR1 and CDR2: LGHDT, YNNKEL (reference sequence). V gave up 1 base and J gave up 4 bases, with 16 bases separating them. The CDR3 totals 16 residues. CDR3 bases: TGTGCCAGCAGCCAAGGCAAGGGTACCGTTACCTATGGCTACACCTTC. Encoded protein: CASSQGKGTVTYGYTF.

V and J are TRBV12-3 or TRBV12-4 and TRBJ2-2; a possible D gene is TRBD1 (6 bases). V was shortened by 5 bases and J by 4 bases, with 20 bases between the two germline ends. This CDR3 is built from 17 residues. The CDR3 DNA reads TGTGCCAGCAGTCCCCGCCCGGGGCTCAGGGGCACCGGGGAGCTGTTTTTT. It specifies CASSPRPGLRGTGELFF.

This clonotype was recorded only once. This probably arose from a read error, given a far larger clone one base away. The chain is built from TRBV11-2 and TRBJ1-2; 7 nucleotides align to TRBD1. J lost 2 bases, V lost 7 bases, and 4 bases had no gene match. Germline values: CDR1 SGHAT, CDR2 FQNNGV. The CDR3 runs 13 residues. CDR3 coding DNA: TGTGCCAGCAATTCGACAGGGAACTATGGCTACACCTTC. Translating it yields CASNSTGNYGYTF.

This chain connects TRBV5-1 to TRBJ2-5, with a tentative D call TRBD2 (5 bases). The V end was cut by 3 bases, the J end by 11 bases, with 20 bases between. The CDR3 spans 14 residues. Germline assignment: CDR1 SGHRS and CDR2 YFSETQ. The CDR3 sequence: CASSSGGSYNEQYF. CDR3 DNA sequence: TGCGCCAGCAGCTCCGGCGGGTCCTACAATGAGCAGTACTTC. The variable domain in full, with the rest retrieved from reference TRBV5-1 and TRBJ2-5, is KAGVTQTPRYLIKTRGQQVTLSCSPISGHRSVSWYQQTPGQGLQFLFEYFSETQRNKGNFPGRFSGRQFSNSRSEMNVSTLELGDSALYLCASSSGGSYNEQYFGPGTRLLVL.

The J gene is TRBJ1-2, the V gene TRBV6-1; tentative D call: TRBD1 (6 bases). V lost 6 bases, J lost 9 bases, and 17 bases lay in between. The CDR3 is 13 residues long. The germline V gene has CDR1 MNHNS and CDR2 SASEGT. The CDR3: CASRGHIQASYTF. The CDR3 DNA reads TGTGCCAGCAGGGGACATATACAGGCCAGCTACACCTTC.

The chain couples TRBV20-1 to TRBJ1-1; TRBD1 is a possible D gene (5 bases). The CDR3 runs 13 residues. The V gene's germline CDR1 is DFQATT and CDR2 SNEGSKA (reference sequence). V was pared by 1 base and J by 3 bases, with 9 bases between. The chain's CDR3 is CSARGGRDTEAFF. The CDR3 coding sequence is TGCAGTGCTAGAGGGGGGAGGGACACTGAAGCTTTCTTT.

As regards this clonotype: The junction shows a germline mismatch at one end, possibly a read error. This rearrangement joins TRBV6-6 to TRBJ1-2; possibly TRBD1 for D (5 bases). The V gene's germline CDR1 is MNHNY and CDR2 SVGAGI (reference sequence). This CDR3 has 12 amino acids. In DNA form, the CDR3 reads TGTACCAGCTCTGGGGGAAGCTATGGCTACACCTTC. Amino acid sequence: CTSSGGSYGYTF.

This rearrangement joins TRBV10-3 to TRBJ2-1; TRBD1 might be the D (6 bases). The CDR3 is 11 residues long. The germline CDR1 and CDR2 sequences are ENHRY and SYGVKD. Trimming pared 11 bases from V and 4 bases from J, leaving 9 bases between. The CDR3 nucleotides are TGTGCCGTAACAGGGTACAATGAGCAGTTCTTC. Its translation: CAVTGYNEQFF.

This clonotype was counted only a few times. The chain couples TRBV7-9 to TRBJ1-2; D might be TRBD1 (5 bases). Germline CDR1 is SEHNR and CDR2 is FQNEAQ (reference sequence). Trimming shortened V by 1 base and J by 4 bases, and 10 bases separated the two germline ends. There are 14 residues in the CDR3. CDR3 loop: CASSLGGGVYGYTF. For the CDR3, the DNA is TGTGCCAGCAGCTTAGGGGGGGGAGTCTATGGCTACACCTTC.

This clonotype has just a few counts. The chain carries TRBV28 and TRBJ1-5; 7 nucleotides line up with TRBD1. CDR1 MDHEN and CDR2 SYDVKM come from the germline V gene. CDR3 size: 15 residues. Trimming took 6 bases from V and 0 from J; bases not matched to a gene: 5. This CDR3 reads CASRGTAYSNQPQHF. DNA for the CDR3: TGTGCCAGCAGGGGGACAGCTTATAGCAATCAGCCCCAGCATTTT.